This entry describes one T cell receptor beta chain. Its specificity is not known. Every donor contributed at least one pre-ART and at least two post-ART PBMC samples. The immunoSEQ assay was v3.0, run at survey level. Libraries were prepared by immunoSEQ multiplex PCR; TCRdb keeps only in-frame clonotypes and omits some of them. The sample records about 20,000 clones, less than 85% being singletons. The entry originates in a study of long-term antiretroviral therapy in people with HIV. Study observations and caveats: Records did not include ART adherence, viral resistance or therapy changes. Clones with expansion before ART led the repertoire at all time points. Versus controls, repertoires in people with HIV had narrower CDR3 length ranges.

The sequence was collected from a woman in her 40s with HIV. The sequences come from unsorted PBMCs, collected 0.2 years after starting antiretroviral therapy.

The CDR3 sequence is CASSLATTSTDTQYF. The CDR3 region has the DNA TGTGCCAGCAGCTTGGCGACAACTAGCACAGATACGCAGTATTTT. The chain recombines TRBV5-8 with TRBJ2-3; D unclear. This CDR3 has 15 residues. V lost 0 bases, J lost 0 bases, and 8 bases lay in between. The germline gives CDR1 SGHTS, CDR2 YDEGEE.